Only one count was recorded for the clone carrying this T cell receptor (beta chain). V lost 3 bases, J lost 1 base, and 11 bases lay in between. This CDR3 has 15 amino acids. Germline-derived CDR1 and CDR2 are SGHRS and YFSETQ. This entry is derived from a study of blood T cell repertoires in COVID-19. On the study more broadly: The United States, Italy and Spain were the sources of the acute and convalescent COVID-19 samples. Sample material is recorded as cDNA or gDNA derived from T cells, B-cell-depleted T cells, or PBMCs.

Original data processing: Reference gene primer amplification gave estimated nucleated cell counts. The repertoire was sequenced with immunoSEQ multiplex PCR; TCRdb's copy has only in-frame clones and lacks some. V and J calls and clone size follow that table, whereas D and trimming were derived from the DNA. Of roughly 54,000 clones in the sample, 86% are singletons; the top ten hold 2% to 2.5%. Sequences were obtained from peripheral blood. The V and J genes are TRBV5-1 and TRBJ2-4; no firm D call. The receptor comes from an older woman with acute or convalescent COVID-19. The CDR3 reads CASSSLGDAKNIQYF. As DNA, the CDR3 is TGCGCCAGCAGCTCCCTTGGAGATGCCAAAAACATTCAGTACTTC.